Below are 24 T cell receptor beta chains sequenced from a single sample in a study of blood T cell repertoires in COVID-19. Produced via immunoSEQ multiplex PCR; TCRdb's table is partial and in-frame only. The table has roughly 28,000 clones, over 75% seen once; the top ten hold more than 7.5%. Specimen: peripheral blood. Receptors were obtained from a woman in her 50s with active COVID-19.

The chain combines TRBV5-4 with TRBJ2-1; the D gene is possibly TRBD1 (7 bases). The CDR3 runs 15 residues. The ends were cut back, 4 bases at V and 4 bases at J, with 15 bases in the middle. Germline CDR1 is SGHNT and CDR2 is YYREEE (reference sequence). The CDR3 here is CASSGGGQYYNEQFF. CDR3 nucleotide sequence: TGTGCCAGCAGCGGAGGGGGACAGTATTACAATGAGCAGTTCTTC.

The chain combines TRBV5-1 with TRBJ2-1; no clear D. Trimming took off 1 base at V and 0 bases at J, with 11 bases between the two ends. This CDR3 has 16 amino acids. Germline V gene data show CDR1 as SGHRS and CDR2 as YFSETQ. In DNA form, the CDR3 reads TGCGCCAGCAGCTTGCCGCTCTCGAGCTCCTACAATGAGCAGTTCTTC. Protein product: CASSLPLSSSYNEQFF.

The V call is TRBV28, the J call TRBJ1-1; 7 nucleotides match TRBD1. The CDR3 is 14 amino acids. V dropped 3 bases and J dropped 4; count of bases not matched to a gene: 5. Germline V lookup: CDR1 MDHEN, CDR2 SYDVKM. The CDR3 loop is CASSLSQGSTEAFF. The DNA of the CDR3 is TGTGCCAGCAGTTTGTCACAGGGGAGCACTGAAGCTTTCTTT.

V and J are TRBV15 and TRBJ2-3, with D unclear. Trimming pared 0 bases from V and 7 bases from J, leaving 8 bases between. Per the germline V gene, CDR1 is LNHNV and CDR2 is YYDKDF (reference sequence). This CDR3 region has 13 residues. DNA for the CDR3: TGTGCCACCAGCAGAGAATTTCTATATACGCAGTATTTT. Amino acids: CATSREFLYTQYF.

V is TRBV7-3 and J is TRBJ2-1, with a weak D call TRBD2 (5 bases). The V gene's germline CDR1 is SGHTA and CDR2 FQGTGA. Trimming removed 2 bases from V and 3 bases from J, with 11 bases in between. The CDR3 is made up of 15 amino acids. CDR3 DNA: TGTGCCAGCAGCTTAGACGGCGGGCTCTACAATGAGCAGTTCTTC. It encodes CASSLDGGLYNEQFF.

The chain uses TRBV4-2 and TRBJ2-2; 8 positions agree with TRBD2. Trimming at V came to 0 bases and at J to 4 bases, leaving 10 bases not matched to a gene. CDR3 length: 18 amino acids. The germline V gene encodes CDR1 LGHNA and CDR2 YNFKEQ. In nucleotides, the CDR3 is TGTGCCAGCAGCCAAGATCTGGGCGGGGGGAGTGGCACCGGGGAGCTGTTTTTT. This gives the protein CASSQDLGGGSGTGELFF.

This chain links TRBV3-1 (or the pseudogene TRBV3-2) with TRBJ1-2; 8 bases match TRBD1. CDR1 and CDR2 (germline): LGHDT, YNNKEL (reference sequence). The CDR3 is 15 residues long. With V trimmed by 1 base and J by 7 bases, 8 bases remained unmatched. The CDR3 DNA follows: TGTGCCAGCAGCCAAGGAGCAGGGGGCAGATTTGGCTACACCTTC. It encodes CASSQGAGGRFGYTF.

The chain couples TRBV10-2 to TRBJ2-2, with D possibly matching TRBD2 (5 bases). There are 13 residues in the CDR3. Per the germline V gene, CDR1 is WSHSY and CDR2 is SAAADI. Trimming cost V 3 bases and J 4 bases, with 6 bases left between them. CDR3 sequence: CASSEGGTGELFF. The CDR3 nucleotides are TGCGCCAGCAGTGAAGGAGGCACCGGGGAGCTGTTTTTT.

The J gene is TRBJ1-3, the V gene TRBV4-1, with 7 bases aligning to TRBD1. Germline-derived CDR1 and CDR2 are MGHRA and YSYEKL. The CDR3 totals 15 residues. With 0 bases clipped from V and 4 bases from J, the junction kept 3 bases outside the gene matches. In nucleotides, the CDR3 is TGCGCCAGCAGCCAAGATGGGACAGAAGGAAACACCATATATTTT. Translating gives CASSQDGTEGNTIYF.

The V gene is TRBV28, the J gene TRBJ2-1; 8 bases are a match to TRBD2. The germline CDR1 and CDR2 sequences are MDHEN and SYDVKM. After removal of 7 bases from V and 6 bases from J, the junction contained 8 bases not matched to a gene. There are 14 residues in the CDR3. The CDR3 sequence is CASTSPGGPNEQFF. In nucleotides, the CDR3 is TGTGCCAGCACCTCACCGGGAGGGCCCAATGAGCAGTTCTTC.

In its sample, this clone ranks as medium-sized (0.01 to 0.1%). Written as DNA, the CDR3 is TGTGCCAGCAGTTTATCGACTAGCGGAGGCCCCTACAATGAGCAGTTCTTC. Translation: CASSLSTSGGPYNEQFF. The rearrangement uses TRBV28 and TRBJ2-1, with TRBD2 matching 9 bases. With 1 base clipped from V and 2 bases from J, the junction kept 6 bases outside the gene matches. Germline lookup yields CDR1 MDHEN and CDR2 SYDVKM. CDR3 size: 17 residues.

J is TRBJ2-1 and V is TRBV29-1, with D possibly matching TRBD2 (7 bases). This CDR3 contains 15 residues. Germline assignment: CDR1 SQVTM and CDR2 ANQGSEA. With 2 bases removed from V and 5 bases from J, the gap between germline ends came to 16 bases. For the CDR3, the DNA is TGCAGCGTTGAAATGGGCGGGGGCTTCAACAATGAGCAGTTCTTC. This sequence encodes CSVEMGGGFNNEQFF.

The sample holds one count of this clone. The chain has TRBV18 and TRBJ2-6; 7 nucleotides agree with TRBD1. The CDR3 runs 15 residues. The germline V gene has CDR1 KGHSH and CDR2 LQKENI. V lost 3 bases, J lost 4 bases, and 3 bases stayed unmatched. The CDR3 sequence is CASSPTGEGANVLTF. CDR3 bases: TGTGCCAGCTCACCTACAGGGGAAGGGGCCAACGTCCTGACTTTC.

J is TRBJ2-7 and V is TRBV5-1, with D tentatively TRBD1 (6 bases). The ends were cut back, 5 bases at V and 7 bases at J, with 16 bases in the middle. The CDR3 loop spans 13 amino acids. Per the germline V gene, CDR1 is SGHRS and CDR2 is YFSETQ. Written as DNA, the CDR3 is TGCGCCAGCAGTTCGACAGGAATGGGGGAGCAGTACTTC. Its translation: CASSSTGMGEQYF. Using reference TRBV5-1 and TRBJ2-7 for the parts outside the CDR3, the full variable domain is KAGVTQTPRYLIKTRGQQVTLSCSPISGHRSVSWYQQTPGQGLQFLFEYFSETQRNKGNFPGRFSGRQFSNSRSEMNVSTLELGDSALYLCASSSTGMGEQYFGPGTRLTVT.

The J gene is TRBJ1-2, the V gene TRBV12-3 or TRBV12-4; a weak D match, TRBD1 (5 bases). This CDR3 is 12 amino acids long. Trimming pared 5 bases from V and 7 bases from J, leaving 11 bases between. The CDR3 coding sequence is TGTGCCAGCAGTCCGCAGGGTTTTGGCTACACCTTC. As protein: CASSPQGFGYTF.

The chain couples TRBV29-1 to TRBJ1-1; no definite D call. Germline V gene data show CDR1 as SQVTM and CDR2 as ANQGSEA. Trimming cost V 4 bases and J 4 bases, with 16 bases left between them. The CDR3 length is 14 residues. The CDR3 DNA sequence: TGCAGCGTTGTAGGGAGGACTTCGGGCACTGAAGCTTTCTTT. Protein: CSVVGRTSGTEAFF.

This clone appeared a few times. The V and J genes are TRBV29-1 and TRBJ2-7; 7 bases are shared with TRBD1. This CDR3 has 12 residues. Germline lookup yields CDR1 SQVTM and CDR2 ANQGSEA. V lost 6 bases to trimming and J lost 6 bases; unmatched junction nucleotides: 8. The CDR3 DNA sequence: TGCAGCGTACCGACAGGGCGTGGCGAGCAGTACTTC. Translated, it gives CSVPTGRGEQYF.

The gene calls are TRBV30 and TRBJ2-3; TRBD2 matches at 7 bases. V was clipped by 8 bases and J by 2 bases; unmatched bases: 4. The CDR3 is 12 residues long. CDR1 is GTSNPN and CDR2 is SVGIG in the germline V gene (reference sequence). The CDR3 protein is CAGTTLTDTQYF. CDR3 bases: TGTGCCGGGACTACCCTCACAGATACGCAGTATTTT.

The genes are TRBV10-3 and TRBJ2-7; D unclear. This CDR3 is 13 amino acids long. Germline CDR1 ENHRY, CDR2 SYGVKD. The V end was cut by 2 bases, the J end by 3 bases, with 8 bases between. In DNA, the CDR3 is TGTGCCATCAGTGAGGGCAATTTCTACGAGCAGTACTTC. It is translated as CAISEGNFYEQYF.

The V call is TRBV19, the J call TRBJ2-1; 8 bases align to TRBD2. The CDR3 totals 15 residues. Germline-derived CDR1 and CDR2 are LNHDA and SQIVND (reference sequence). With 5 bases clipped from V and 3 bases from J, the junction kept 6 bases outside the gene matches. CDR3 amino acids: CASSSRLASYNEQFF. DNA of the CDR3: TGTGCCAGTAGTTCGAGACTAGCGAGCTACAATGAGCAGTTCTTC. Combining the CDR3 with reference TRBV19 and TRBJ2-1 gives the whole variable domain DGGITQSPKYLFRKEGQNVTLSCEQNLNHDAMYWYRQDPGQGLRLIYYSQIVNDFQKGDIAEGYSVSREKKESFPLTVTSAQKNPTAFYLCASSSRLASYNEQFFGPGTRLTVL.

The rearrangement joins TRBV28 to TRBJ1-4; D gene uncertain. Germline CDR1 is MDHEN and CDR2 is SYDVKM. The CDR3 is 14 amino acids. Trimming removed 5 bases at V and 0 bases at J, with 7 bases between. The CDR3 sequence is CASSPHTTNEKLFF. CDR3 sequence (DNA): TGTGCCAGCAGTCCTCACACAACTAATGAAAAACTGTTTTTT.

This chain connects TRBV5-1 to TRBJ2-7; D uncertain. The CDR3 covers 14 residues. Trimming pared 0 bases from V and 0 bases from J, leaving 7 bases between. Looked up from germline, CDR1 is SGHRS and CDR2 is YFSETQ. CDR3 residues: CASSLEISSYEQYF. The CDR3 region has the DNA TGCGCCAGCAGCTTGGAAATTAGCTCCTACGAGCAGTACTTC.

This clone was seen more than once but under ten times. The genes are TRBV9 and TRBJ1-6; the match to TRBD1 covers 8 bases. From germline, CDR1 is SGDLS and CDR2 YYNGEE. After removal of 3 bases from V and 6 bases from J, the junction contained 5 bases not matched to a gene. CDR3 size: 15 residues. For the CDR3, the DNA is TGTGCCAGCAGCGCAGCCGACAGGGGTAATTCACCCCTCCACTTT. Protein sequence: CASSAADRGNSPLHF.

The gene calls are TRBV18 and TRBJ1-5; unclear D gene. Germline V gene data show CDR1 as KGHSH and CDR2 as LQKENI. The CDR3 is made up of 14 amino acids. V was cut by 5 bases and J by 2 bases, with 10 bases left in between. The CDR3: CASSTDGGNQPQHF. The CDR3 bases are TGTGCCAGCTCAACGGACGGGGGCAATCAGCCCCAGCATTTT.